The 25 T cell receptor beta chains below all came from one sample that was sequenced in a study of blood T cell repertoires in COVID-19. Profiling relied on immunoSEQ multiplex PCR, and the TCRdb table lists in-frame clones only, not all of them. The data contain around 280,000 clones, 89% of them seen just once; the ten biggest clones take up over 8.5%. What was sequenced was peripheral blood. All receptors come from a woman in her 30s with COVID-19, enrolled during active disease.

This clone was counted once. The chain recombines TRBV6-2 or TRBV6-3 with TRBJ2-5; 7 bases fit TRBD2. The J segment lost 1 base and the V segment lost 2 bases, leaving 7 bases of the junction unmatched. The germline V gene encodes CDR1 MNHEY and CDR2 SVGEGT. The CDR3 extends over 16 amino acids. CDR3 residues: CASSYGAGDPQETQYF. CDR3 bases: TGTGCCAGCAGTTACGGCGCGGGGGACCCCCAAGAGACCCAGTACTTC.

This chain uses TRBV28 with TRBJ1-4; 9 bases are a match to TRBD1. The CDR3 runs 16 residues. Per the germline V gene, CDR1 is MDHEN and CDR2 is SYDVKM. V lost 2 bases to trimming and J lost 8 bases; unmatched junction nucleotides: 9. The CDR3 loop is CASSLGFGTGREKLFF. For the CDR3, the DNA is TGTGCCAGCAGTTTAGGTTTCGGGACAGGGAGAGAAAAACTGTTTTTT.

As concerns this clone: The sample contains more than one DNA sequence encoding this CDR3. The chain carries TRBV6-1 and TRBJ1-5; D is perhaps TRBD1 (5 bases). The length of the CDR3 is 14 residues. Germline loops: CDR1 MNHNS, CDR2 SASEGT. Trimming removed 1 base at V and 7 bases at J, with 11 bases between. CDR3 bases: TGTGCCAGCAGTGAAGGCGGGGGAGGACAGCCCCAGCATTTT. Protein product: CASSEGGGGQPQHF.

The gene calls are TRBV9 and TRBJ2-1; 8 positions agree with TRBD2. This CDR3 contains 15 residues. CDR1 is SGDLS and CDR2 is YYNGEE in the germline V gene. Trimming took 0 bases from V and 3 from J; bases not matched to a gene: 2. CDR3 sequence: CASSVERGIYNEQFF. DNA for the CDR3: TGTGCCAGCAGCGTAGAGCGGGGGATCTACAATGAGCAGTTCTTC.

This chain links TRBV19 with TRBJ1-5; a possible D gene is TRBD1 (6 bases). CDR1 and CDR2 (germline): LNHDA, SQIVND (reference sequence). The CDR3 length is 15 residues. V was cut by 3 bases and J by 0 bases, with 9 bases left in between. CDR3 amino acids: CASSIEDSSNQPQHF. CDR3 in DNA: TGTGCCAGTAGTATCGAGGACAGTAGCAATCAGCCCCAGCATTTT.

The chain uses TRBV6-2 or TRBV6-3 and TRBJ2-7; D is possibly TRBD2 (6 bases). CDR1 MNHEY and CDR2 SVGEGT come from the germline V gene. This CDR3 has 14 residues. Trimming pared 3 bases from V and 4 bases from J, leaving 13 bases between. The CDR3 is CASSYGGALYEQYF. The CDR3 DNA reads TGTGCCAGCAGTTATGGAGGGGCGCTTTACGAGCAGTACTTC.

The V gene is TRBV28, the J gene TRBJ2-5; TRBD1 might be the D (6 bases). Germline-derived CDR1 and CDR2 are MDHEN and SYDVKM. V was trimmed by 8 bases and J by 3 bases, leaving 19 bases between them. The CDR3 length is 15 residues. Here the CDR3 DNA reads TGTGCCAGCGGCCCGCCTTCGACAGGTAAAGAGACCCAGTACTTC. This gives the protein CASGPPSTGKETQYF.

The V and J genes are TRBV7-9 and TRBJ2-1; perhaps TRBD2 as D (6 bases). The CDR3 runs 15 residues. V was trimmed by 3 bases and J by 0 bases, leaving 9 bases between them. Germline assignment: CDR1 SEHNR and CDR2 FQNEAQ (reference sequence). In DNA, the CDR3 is TGTGCCAGCAGCTTGGAGGGAAGCTCCTACAATGAGCAGTTCTTC. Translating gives CASSLEGSSYNEQFF. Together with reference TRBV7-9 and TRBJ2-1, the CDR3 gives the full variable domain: DTGVSQNPRHKITKRGQNVTFRCDPISEHNRLYWYRQTLGQGPEFLTYFQNEAQLEKSRLLSDRFSAERPKGSFSTLEIQRTEQGDSAMYLCASSLEGSSYNEQFFGPGTRLTVL.

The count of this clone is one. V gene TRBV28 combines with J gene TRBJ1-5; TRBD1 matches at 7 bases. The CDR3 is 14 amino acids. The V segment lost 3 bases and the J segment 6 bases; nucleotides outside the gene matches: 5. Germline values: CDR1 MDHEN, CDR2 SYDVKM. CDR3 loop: CASSFWTGSQPQHF. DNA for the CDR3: TGTGCCAGCAGTTTTTGGACAGGATCTCAGCCCCAGCATTTT.

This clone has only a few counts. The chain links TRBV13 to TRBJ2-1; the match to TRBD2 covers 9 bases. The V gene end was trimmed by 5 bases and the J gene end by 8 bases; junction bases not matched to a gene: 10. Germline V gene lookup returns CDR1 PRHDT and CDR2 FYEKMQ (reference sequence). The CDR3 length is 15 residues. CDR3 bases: TGTGCCAGCAGCCCGCGGGGGGGCCACCGCTATGAGCAGTTCTTC. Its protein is CASSPRGGHRYEQFF.

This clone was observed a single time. CDR3: CASSPKPGLAGAWSSYNEQFF. The DNA of the CDR3 is TGTGCCAGCAGTCCGAAACCGGGACTAGCGGGGGCCTGGAGCTCCTACAATGAGCAGTTCTTC. The V gene is TRBV6-6, the J gene TRBJ2-1, with 14 bases matching TRBD2. V shed 5 bases, J shed 0 bases, and the junction held 15 bases outside the gene matches. This CDR3 region has 21 residues. Germline V CDR1 and CDR2: MNHNY, SVGAGI (reference sequence).

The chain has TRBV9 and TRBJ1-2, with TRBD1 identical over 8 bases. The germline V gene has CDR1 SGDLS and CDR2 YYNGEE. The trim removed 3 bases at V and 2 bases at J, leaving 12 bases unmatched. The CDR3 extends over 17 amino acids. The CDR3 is CASSAQGAGVGNYGYTF. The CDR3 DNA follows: TGTGCCAGCAGCGCCCAGGGGGCGGGAGTCGGAAACTATGGCTACACCTTC.

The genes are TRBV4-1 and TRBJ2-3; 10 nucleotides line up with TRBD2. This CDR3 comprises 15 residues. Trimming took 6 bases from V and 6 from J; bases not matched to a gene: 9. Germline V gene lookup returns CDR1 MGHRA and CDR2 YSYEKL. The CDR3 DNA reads TGCGCCAGCAGTCCCCTAGGACTAGCGGCGGATACGCAGTATTTT. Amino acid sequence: CASSPLGLAADTQYF.

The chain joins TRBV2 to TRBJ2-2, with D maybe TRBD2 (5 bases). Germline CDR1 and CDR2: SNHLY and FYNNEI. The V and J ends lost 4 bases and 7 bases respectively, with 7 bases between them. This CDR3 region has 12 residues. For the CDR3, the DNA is TGTGCCAGCAGTGCTGAGGGCGGGGAGCTGTTTTTT. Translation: CASSAEGGELFF.

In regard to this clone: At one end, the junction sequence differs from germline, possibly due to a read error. The CDR3 loop reads CASSLGYRGLAAF. CDR3 nucleotides: TGCGCCAGCAGCTTGGGGTATAGAGGACTAGCTGCCTTT. The chain couples TRBV5-1 to TRBJ2-3; 8 bases align to TRBD2. Germline V gene sequence: CDR1 SGHRS, CDR2 YFSETQ. CDR3 size: 13 residues.

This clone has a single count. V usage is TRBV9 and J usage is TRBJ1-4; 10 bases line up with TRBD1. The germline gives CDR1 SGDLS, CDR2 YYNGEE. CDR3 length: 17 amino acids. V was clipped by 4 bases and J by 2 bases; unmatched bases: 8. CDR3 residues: CASSPGQGRATNEKLFF. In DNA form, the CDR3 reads TGTGCCAGCAGCCCGGGACAGGGGAGGGCTACTAATGAAAAACTGTTTTTT.

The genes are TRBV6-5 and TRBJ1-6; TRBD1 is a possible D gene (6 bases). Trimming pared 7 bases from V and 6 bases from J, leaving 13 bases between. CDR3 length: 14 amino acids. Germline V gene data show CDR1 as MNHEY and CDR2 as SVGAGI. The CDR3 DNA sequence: TGTGCCAGCATCACAGGGTTTGGTAATTCACCCCTCCACTTT. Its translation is CASITGFGNSPLHF.

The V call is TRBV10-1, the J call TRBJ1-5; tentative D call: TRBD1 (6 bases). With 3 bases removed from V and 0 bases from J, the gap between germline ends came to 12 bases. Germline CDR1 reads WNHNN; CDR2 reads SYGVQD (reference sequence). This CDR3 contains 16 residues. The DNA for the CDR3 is TGCGCCAGCAGTGAAATACAGGGATATAGCAATCAGCCCCAGCATTTT. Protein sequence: CASSEIQGYSNQPQHF.

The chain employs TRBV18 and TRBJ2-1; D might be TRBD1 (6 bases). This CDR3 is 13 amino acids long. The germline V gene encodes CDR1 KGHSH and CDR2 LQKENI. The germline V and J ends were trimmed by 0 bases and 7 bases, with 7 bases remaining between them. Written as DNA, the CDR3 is TGTGCCAGCTCACCACCGGGGGCAAATGAGCAGTTCTTC. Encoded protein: CASSPPGANEQFF.

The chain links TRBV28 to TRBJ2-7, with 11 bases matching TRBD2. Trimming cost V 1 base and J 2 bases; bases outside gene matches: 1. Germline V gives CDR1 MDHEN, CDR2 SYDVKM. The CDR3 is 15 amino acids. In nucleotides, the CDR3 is TGTGCCAGCAGTTTATTACTAGCGGGGGCCTACGAGCAGTACTTC. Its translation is CASSLLLAGAYEQYF.

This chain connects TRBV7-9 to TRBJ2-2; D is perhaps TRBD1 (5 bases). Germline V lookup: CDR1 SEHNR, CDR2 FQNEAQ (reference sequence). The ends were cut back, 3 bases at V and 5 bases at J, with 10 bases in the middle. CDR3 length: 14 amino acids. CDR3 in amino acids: CASSFPTGTGELFF. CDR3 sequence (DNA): TGTGCCAGCAGCTTCCCAACAGGAACCGGGGAGCTGTTTTTT.

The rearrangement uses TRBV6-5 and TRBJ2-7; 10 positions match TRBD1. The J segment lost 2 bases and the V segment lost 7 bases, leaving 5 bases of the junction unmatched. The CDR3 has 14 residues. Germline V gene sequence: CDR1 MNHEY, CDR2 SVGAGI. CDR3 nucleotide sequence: TGTGCCAGCACCTCGACAGGGGGCCCCTACGAGCAGTACTTC. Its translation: CASTSTGGPYEQYF.

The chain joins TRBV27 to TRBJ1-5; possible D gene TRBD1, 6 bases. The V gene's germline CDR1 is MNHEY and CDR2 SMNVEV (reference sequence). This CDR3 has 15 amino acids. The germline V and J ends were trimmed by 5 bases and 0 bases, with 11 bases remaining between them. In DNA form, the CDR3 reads TGTGCCAGCAGTAGTGGGACAACTAGCAATCAGCCCCAGCATTTT. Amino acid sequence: CASSSGTTSNQPQHF.

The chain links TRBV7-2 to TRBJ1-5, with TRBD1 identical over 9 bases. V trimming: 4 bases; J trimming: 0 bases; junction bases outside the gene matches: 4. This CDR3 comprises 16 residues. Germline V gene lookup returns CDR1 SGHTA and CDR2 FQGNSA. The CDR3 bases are TGTGCCAGCAGCTGGGGGACAGGGAATAGCAATCAGCCCCAGCATTTT. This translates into CASSWGTGNSNQPQHF.

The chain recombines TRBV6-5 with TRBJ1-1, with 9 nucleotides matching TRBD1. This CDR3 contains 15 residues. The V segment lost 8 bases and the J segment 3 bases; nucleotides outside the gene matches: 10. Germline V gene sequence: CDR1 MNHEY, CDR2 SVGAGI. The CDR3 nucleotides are TGTGCCAGCCATAACCACAGGGGGCGCGACACTGAAGCTTTCTTT. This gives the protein CASHNHRGRDTEAFF.